The clone carrying this T cell receptor beta chain was seen a handful of times. Antigen unknown. The sample comes from a study of CD8 T cells in ankylosing spondylitis. Points from the study as a whole: Characteristic, it appeared, of ankylosing spondylitis blood was a TCR beta motif of eight or nine highly homologous variants. Some of the motif variants had earlier been found in reactive arthritis patients' fluid and blood.

Using its own MiXCR run on the 5' RACE reads, TCRdb lists one record per CDR3 protein. The table lists a few hundred thousand distinct CDR3 sequences, about a fifth of them singletons. This CDR3 spans 13 amino acids. The V gene lost 3 bases and the J gene lost 0 bases, with 6 bases spanning the gap. The V gene's germline CDR1 is DFQATT and CDR2 SNEGSKA (reference sequence). Sequenced sample: blood, either unsorted or a sorted T cell fraction (not recorded which). This clonotype was sampled from a male donor with ankylosing spondylitis. J is TRBJ1-3 and V is TRBV20-1; D remains ambiguous. CDR3 in amino acids: CSASGRSGNTIYF. CDR3 coding DNA: TGCAGTGCTAGTGGCCGCTCTGGAAACACCATATATTTT.